This T cell receptor (beta chain) was retrieved from a study of blood T cell repertoires in COVID-19. Overall study: Samples taken during acute and convalescent COVID-19 were collected in the United States, Italy and Spain. The analysed material was cDNA or gDNA that came from T cells, B-cell-depleted T cells, or PBMCs.

In the source study's methods: Counts of nucleated cells, estimated from reference gene primer amplification, were obtained. Profiled with immunoSEQ multiplex PCR; TCRdb holds only in-frame clones, not every one. The V and J calls and clone size come from that table; D and trimming were worked out from the DNA. The sample lists about 180,000 clones, nearly 80% occurring once. The CDR3 is made up of 14 amino acids. The germline V gene has CDR1 SGHRS and CDR2 YFSETQ. Trimming pared 0 bases from V and 6 bases from J, leaving 12 bases between. The V call is TRBV5-1, the J call TRBJ1-2; no clear D gene. Sequencing was performed on peripheral blood. This TCR was recovered from a woman in her 70s with acute or convalescent COVID-19. The CDR3 loop reads CASSLEWPGNGYTF. The CDR3 region has the DNA TGCGCCAGCAGCTTGGAATGGCCGGGTAATGGCTACACCTTC.